The 20 T cell receptor beta chains presented below share a single source sample, sequenced in a study of T cell repertoires in cytomegalovirus infection. TCRdb reanalysed the reads using MiXCR and keeps one entry per CDR3 protein. Of hundreds of thousands of distinct CDR3 sequences listed, 20% to 30% are singletons. The sample taken for sequencing was CD8+ T cells from PBMCs. All receptors come from a human donor in good health (CMV status not recorded). Some clones in this sample may be carry-over from other donors' samples.

This rearrangement joins TRBV10-2 to TRBJ2-7; D unclear. Germline assignment: CDR1 WSHSY and CDR2 SAAADI. This CDR3 is 16 amino acids long. V lost 3 bases and J lost 0, with 15 bases in between. The CDR3 coding sequence is TGCGCCAGCAGTGAAACCCCACCCTCCTCCTCCTACGAGCAGTACTTC. Its translation is CASSETPPSSSYEQYF.

This chain uses TRBV24-1 with TRBJ2-3, with D perhaps TRBD2 (6 bases). V was trimmed by 6 bases and J by 0 bases, leaving 12 bases between them. This CDR3 comprises 15 residues. CDR1 KGHDR and CDR2 SFDVKD come from the germline V gene. The CDR3 region is CATSRGEASTDTQYF. The CDR3 DNA reads TGTGCCACCAGTCGCGGGGAGGCCAGCACAGATACGCAGTATTTT.

This clonotype was detected ten times or more. J is TRBJ2-1 and V is TRBV7-6, with TRBD2 matching over 8 bases. The V segment lost 4 bases and the J segment 12 bases; nucleotides outside the gene matches: 17. CDR3 size: 16 residues. Germline V gene sequence: CDR1 SGHVS, CDR2 FNYEAQ. This chain's CDR3 is CASSWMTSAIRRGQFF. In DNA form, the CDR3 reads TGTGCCAGCAGCTGGATGACTAGCGCCATCCGACGCGGGCAGTTCTTC.

The chain uses TRBV24-1 and TRBJ2-1, with 7 positions matching TRBD1. The CDR3 loop spans 14 amino acids. Trimming removed 3 bases from V and 5 bases from J; junction bases left unmatched: 3. Germline CDR1 reads KGHDR; CDR2 reads SFDVKD. The CDR3 bases are TGTGCCACCAGTGATAGAGGGGGCGACAATGAGCAGTTCTTC. Encoded protein: CATSDRGGDNEQFF.

Many counts were recorded for this clonotype. This chain connects TRBV9 to TRBJ2-1, with a tentative D call TRBD1 (6 bases). Germline V lookup: CDR1 SGDLS, CDR2 YYNGEE. Trimming removed 0 bases at V and 2 bases at J, with 6 bases between. The CDR3 sequence is 14 residues long. In DNA, the CDR3 is TGTGCCAGCAGCGTAGGGGACACCTACAATGAGCAGTTCTTC. Its protein is CASSVGDTYNEQFF.

This clonotype was picked up a small number of times. The chain combines TRBV7-9 with TRBJ1-2; D call uncertain. CDR1 SEHNR and CDR2 FQNEAQ come from the germline V gene (reference sequence). Trimming removed 5 bases at V and 6 bases at J, with 10 bases between. The CDR3 runs 12 residues. CDR3 nucleotides: TGTGCCAGCAGCCCCACCTCGGATGGCTACACCTTC. This translates into CASSPTSDGYTF.

This clonotype was observed a few times. The J gene is TRBJ2-5, the V gene TRBV7-9; unclear D gene. CDR1 is SEHNR, CDR2 FQNEAQ, per germline (reference sequence). There are 12 residues in the CDR3. The V end was cut by 5 bases, the J end by 5 bases, with 9 bases between. This CDR3 is CASSGPWETQYF. DNA of the CDR3: TGTGCCAGCAGCGGACCTTGGGAGACCCAGTACTTC.

Concerning this clonotype: A read error is possible here, since a much larger clone lies one base away. The V call is TRBV7-2, the J call TRBJ2-5; 12 bases align to TRBD2. This CDR3 has 18 amino acids. CDR1 is SGHTA and CDR2 is FQGNSA in the germline V gene. The CDR3 DNA reads TGTGCCGGCAGCTTTCTAGCGGGGGGGCCTACGAACCAAGAGACCCAGTACTTC. Translation: CAGSFLAGGPTNQETQYF. The whole variable domain, filled in from reference TRBV7-2 and TRBJ2-5, reads GAGVSQSPSNKVTEKGKDVELRCDPISGHTALYWYRQSLGQGLEFLIYFQGNSAPDKSGLPSDRFSAERTGGSVSTLTIQRTQQEDSAVYLCAGSFLAGGPTNQETQYFGPGTRLLVL.

About this clonotype: The junction shows a germline mismatch at one end, possibly a read error. The chain couples TRBV6-2 or TRBV6-3 to TRBJ2-3, with 7 bases aligning to TRBD1. Germline V gene sequence: CDR1 MNHEY, CDR2 SVGEGT. This CDR3 spans 13 amino acids. Here the CDR3 reads CTSRTGGPDTQYF. Here the CDR3 DNA reads TGTACCAGCAGGACAGGTGGTCCAGATACGCAGTATTTT.

This clonotype was picked up a small number of times. The chain recombines TRBV20-1 with TRBJ2-7; 7 positions agree with TRBD1. The CDR3 is 13 residues long. J was trimmed by 3 bases and V by 5 bases; bases with no gene match: 7. Germline assignment: CDR1 DFQATT and CDR2 SNEGSKA (reference sequence). The CDR3 protein is CSASQGDFYEQYF. For the CDR3, the DNA is TGCAGTGCTTCCCAGGGGGATTTCTACGAGCAGTACTTC.

This clonotype was recorded a few times. V gene TRBV4-3 combines with J gene TRBJ2-2; 8 positions match TRBD2. CDR1 LGHNA and CDR2 YSLEER come from the germline V gene. This CDR3 spans 15 amino acids. After removal of 1 base from V and 4 bases from J, the junction contained 2 bases not matched to a gene. The CDR3 here is CASSQASGGTGELFF. CDR3 bases: TGCGCCAGCAGCCAAGCCAGCGGGGGCACCGGGGAGCTGTTTTTT.

This clonotype was seen a handful of times. V is TRBV7-6 and J is TRBJ1-2; D may be TRBD1 (6 bases). This CDR3 is 11 amino acids long. V lost 6 bases to trimming and J lost 8 bases, with 10 bases between them. Germline loops: CDR1 SGHVS, CDR2 FNYEAQ. CDR3 DNA: TGTGCCAGCAGTCGTGACAGGGGCTACACCTTC. Residues: CASSRDRGYTF.

This clonotype appeared many times. The V gene is TRBV29-1, the J gene TRBJ2-7, with D perhaps TRBD1 (6 bases). V gave up 4 bases and J gave up 3 bases, with 7 bases separating them. The CDR3 spans 11 residues. Germline CDR1 reads SQVTM; CDR2 reads ANQGSEA. CDR3 DNA: TGCAGCGTTGGGACAGACTACGAGCAGTACGTC. Translation gives CSVGTDYEQYV.

The chain has TRBV10-2 and TRBJ1-1, with a weak D call TRBD1 (5 bases). Germline-derived CDR1 and CDR2 are WSHSY and SAAADI. Trimming stripped 3 bases from V and 1 base from J, with 6 bases between. The CDR3 is 13 residues long. The CDR3 nucleotides read TGCGCCAGCAGTGACAGGGCGAACACTGAAGCTTTCTTT. The encoded protein is CASSDRANTEAFF.

This clonotype was counted many times. This chain uses TRBV7-9 with TRBJ2-7, with no clear D. There are 13 residues in the CDR3. Germline CDR1 reads SEHNR; CDR2 reads FQNEAQ (reference sequence). Trimming took 1 base from V and 2 from J, leaving 6 bases between them. CDR3 in amino acids: CASSLGRAYEQYF. The CDR3 bases are TGTGCCAGCAGCTTAGGGCGTGCCTACGAGCAGTACTTC.

The V and J genes are TRBV6-2 or TRBV6-3 and TRBJ1-5; D is undetermined. V was clipped by 6 bases and J by 2 bases, with 11 bases between them. CDR3 size: 14 residues. Germline V gene data show CDR1 as MNHEY and CDR2 as SVGEGT. The CDR3 DNA follows: TGTGCCAGCAGCCTTCTACCCGGCAATCAGCCCCAGCATTTT. Amino acid sequence: CASSLLPGNQPQHF.

The chain joins TRBV7-2 to TRBJ2-4; no firm D call. Germline lookup yields CDR1 SGHTA and CDR2 FQGNSA. With 1 base removed from V and 7 bases from J, the gap between germline ends came to 8 bases. The CDR3 covers 13 residues. CDR3 region: CASSLVFRNIQYF. The CDR3 nucleotides read TGTGCCAGCAGCTTAGTTTTTAGGAACATTCAGTACTTC.

Ten or more counts support this clonotype. V usage is TRBV7-2 and J usage is TRBJ2-7, with D possibly being TRBD1 or TRBD2 (5 bases each). V was clipped by 4 bases and J by 0 bases, with 16 bases between them. From germline, CDR1 is SGHTA and CDR2 FQGNSA. The CDR3 is 16 amino acids. CDR3 residues: CASSSRRGVSSYEQYV. In nucleotides, the CDR3 is TGTGCCAGCAGCTCTAGACGGGGCGTCAGCTCCTACGAGCAGTACGTC.

This clonotype occurred many times. V is TRBV12-3 or TRBV12-4 and J is TRBJ1-6; 8 bases fit TRBD1. Germline trimming cut 9 bases from V and 3 bases from J; bases unmatched to any gene: 4. This CDR3 is built from 14 residues. CDR3 loop: CASLQGGYNSPLHF. As DNA, the CDR3 is TGTGCCAGTCTACAGGGGGGCTATAATTCACCCCTCCACTTT.

About this clonotype: This may be a read error, as it is one base from a much larger clone. The V and J genes are TRBV7-6 and TRBJ1-1, with unresolved D. The CDR3 runs to 13 residues. The V gene lost 10 bases and the J gene lost 0 bases, with 12 bases spanning the gap. The germline V gene has CDR1 SGHVS and CDR2 FNYEAQ. For the CDR3, the DNA is TGTGCCATCAGTCCCCCGCTGAACACTGAAGCTTTCTTT. It translates to CAISPPLNTEAFF.